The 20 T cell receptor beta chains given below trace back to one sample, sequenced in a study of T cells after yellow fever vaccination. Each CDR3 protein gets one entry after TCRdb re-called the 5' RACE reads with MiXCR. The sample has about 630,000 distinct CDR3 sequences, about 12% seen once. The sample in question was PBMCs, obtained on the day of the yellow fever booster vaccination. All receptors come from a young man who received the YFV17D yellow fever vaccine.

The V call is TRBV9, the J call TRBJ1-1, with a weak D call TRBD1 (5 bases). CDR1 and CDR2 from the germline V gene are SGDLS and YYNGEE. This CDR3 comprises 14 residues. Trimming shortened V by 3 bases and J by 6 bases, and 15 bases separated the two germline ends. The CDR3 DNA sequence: TGTGCCAGCAGCGCGGATCCCCTAGGGGCTGAAGCTTTCTTT. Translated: CASSADPLGAEAFF.

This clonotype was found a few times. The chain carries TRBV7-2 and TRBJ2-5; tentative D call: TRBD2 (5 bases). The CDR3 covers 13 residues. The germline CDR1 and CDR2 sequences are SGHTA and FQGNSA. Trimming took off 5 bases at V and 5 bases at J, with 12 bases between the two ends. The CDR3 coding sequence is TGTGCCAGCAGCCGAGGAGGTTCTGAGACCCAGTACTTC. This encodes CASSRGGSETQYF.

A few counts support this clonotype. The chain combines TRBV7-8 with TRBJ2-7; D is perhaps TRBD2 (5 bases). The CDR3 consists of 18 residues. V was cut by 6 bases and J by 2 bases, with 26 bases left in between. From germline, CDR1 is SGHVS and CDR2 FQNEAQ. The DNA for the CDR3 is TGTGCCAGCAGGCTACGGGGTCGAGATGCGGCCGATACCTACGAGCAGTACTTC. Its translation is CASRLRGRDAADTYEQYF.

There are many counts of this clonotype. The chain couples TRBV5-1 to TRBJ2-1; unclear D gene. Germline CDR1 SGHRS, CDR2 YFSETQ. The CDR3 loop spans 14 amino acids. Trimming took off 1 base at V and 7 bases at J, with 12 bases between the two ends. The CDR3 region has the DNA TGCGCCAGCAGCTTGTCCCCAAATGGGAATGAGCAGTTCTTC. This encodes CASSLSPNGNEQFF.

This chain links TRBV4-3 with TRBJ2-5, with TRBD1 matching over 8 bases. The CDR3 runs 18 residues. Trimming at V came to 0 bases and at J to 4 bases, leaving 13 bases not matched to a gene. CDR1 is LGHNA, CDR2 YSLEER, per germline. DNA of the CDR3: TGCGCCAGCAGCCAAGAGAGAATGGACAGGGTGGATGGAGAGACCCAGTACTTC. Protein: CASSQERMDRVDGETQYF.

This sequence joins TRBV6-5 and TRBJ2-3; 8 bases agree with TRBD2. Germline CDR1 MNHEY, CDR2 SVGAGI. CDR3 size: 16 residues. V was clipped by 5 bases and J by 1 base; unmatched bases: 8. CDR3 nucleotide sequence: TGTGCCAGCAGTCACTTCGGACTAGCAGGCACAGATACGCAGTATTTT. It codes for CASSHFGLAGTDTQYF.

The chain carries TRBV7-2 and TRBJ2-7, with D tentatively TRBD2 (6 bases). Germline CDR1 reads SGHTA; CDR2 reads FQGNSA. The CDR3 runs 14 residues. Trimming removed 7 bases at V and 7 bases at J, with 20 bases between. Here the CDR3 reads CASIAGTALGEQYF. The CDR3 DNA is TGTGCCAGCATCGCCGGGACTGCCCTCGGGGAGCAGTACTTC.

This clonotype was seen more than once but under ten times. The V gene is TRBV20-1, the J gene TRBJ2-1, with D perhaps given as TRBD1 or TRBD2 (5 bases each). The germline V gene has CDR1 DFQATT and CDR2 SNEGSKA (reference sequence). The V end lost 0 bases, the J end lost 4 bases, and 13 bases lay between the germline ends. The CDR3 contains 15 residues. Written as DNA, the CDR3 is TGCAGTGCTAGAGATCCAACTAGGGGTTACAATGAGCAGTTCTTC. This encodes CSARDPTRGYNEQFF.

The CDR3 spells CASSYLTFVPRVVAFF. In nucleotides, the CDR3 is TGTGCCAGCAGTTACCTTACCTTCGTCCCCAGGGTGGTGGCTTTCTTT. The chain is built from TRBV6-5 and TRBJ1-1; D is possibly TRBD1 (5 bases). Germline loops: CDR1 MNHEY, CDR2 SVGAGI. V was clipped by 2 bases and J by 11 bases, with 24 bases between them. The CDR3 runs 16 residues.

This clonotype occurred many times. The chain's CDR3 is CASSPSGRAYEQYF. The CDR3 DNA reads as TGTGCCAGCAGTCCTAGCGGCCGGGCCTACGAGCAGTACTTC. The V and J genes are TRBV12-3 or TRBV12-4 and TRBJ2-7, with TRBD2 matching 7 bases. With 5 bases clipped from V and 2 bases from J, the junction kept 6 bases outside the gene matches. This CDR3 region has 14 residues.

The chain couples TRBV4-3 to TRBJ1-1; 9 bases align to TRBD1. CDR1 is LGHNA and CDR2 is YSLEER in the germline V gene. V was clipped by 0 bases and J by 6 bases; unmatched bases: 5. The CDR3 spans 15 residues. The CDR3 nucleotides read TGCGCCAGCAGCCAAGAAGGACAGGGGAAACCTGAAGCTTTCTTT. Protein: CASSQEGQGKPEAFF.

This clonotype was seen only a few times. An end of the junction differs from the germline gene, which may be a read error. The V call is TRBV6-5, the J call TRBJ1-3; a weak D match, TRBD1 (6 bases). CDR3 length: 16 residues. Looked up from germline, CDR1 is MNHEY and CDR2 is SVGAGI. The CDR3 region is CASSFTLTGSGNTTYF. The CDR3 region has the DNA TGTGCCAGCAGTTTTACCCTGACAGGTTCAGGAAACACCACATATTTT.

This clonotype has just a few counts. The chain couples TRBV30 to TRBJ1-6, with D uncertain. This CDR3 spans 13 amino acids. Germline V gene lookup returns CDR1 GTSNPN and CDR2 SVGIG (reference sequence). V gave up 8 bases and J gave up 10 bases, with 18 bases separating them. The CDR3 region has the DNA TGTGCCACGAGCGTCGGGGTCGCATCACCCCTCCACTTT. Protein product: CATSVGVASPLHF.

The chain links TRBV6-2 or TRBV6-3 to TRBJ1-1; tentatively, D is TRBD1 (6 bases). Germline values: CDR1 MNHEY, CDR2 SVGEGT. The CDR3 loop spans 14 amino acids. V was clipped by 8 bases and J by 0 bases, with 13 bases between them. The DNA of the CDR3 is TGTGCCAGCGCACTTAGGGGGGTGAACACTGAAGCTTTCTTT. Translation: CASALRGVNTEAFF.

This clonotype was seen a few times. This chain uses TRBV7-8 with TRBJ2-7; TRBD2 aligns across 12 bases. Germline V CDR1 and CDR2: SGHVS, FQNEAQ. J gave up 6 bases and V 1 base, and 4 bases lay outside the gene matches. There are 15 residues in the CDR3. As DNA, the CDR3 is TGTGCCAGCAGCTTAGAGACTAGCGGGAGAGGCGAGCAGTACTTC. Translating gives CASSLETSGRGEQYF.

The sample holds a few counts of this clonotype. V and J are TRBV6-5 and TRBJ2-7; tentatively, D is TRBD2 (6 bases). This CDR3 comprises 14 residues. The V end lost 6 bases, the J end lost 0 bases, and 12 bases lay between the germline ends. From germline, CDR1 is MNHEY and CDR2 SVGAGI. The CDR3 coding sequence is TGTGCCAGCAGAGGAGGGGAAAGCTCCTACGAGCAGTACTTC. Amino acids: CASRGGESSYEQYF.

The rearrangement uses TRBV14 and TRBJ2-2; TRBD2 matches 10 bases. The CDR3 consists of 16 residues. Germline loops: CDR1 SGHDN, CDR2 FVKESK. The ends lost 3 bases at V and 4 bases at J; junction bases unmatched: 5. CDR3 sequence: CASSHIAGGFTGELFF. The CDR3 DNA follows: TGTGCCAGCAGCCACATAGCGGGAGGATTCACCGGGGAGCTGTTTTTT.

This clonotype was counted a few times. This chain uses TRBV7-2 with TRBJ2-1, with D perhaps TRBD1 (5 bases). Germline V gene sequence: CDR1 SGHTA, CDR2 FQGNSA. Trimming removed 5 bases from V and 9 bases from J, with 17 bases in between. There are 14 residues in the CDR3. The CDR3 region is CASSVLQGMGEQFF. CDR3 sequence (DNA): TGTGCCAGCAGCGTCCTTCAGGGAATGGGTGAGCAGTTCTTC. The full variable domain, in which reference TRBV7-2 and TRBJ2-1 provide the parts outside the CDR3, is GAGVSQSPSNKVTEKGKDVELRCDPISGHTALYWYRQSLGQGLEFLIYFQGNSAPDKSGLPSDRFSAERTGGSVSTLTIQRTQQEDSAVYLCASSVLQGMGEQFFGPGTRLTVL.

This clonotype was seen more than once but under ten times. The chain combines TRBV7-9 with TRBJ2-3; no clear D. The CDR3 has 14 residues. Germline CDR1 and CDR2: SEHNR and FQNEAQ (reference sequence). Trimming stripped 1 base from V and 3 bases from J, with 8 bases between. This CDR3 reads CASSLEHPTDTQYF. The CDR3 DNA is TGTGCCAGCAGCTTAGAGCACCCTACAGATACGCAGTATTTT.

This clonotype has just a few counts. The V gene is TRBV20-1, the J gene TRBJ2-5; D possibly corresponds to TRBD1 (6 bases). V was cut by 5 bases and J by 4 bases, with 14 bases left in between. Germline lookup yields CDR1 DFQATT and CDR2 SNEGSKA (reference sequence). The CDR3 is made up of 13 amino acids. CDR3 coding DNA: TGCAGTGCTGTATACAGGGAATCAGAGACCCAGTACTTC. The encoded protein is CSAVYRESETQYF.